This T cell receptor (beta chain) was documented in a study of shared clonotypes between healthy human individuals. Trimming took off 11 bases at V and 0 bases at J, with 16 bases between the two ends. Germline lookup yields CDR1 ENHRY and CDR2 SYGVKD. This CDR3 has 15 amino acids. This clone came up a few times. The data were produced by immunoSEQ multiplex PCR, yet TCRdb's version contains in-frame clones alone and is incomplete. The data contain 950,000 to 1,300,000 clones, 60% to 80% of them seen just once; the ten biggest clones take up over 1.3%. Material for sequencing was memory CD4+ T cells sorted from blood. The subset is: CD45RA-negative fraction. V is TRBV10-3 and J is TRBJ2-2; D uncertain. The source of this sequence is a young man in good health. The CDR3 spells CASTPAGTNTGELFF. The CDR3 coding sequence is TGTGCCTCAACCCCGGCAGGAACGAACACCGGGGAGCTGTTTTTT.